This TCR beta chain was sequenced during a study of read filtering for tumor transcriptome and immune sequencing. Study-wide findings and caveats: The sorted CD138-negative fraction was a mixed bone marrow immune population, not purified T cells.

This clonotype was detected many times. Its specificity is unknown. Germline V lookup: CDR1 MGHRA, CDR2 YSYEKL. V shed 2 bases and J 4 bases; nucleotides not matched to a gene: 5. The CDR3 extends over 15 amino acids. From about 400 ng of RNA, a library with molecular barcoded alpha/delta and beta/gamma adaptors was made. TCRdb used MiXCR to reprocess the reads, holding one entry per CDR3 protein. This table holds tens of thousands of distinct CDR3 sequences, approximately 15% found once. The specimen was a population of CD138-negative cells sorted from bone marrow. This receptor was identified in a donor at least 40 years old with multiple myeloma. The rearrangement joins TRBV4-1 to TRBJ2-1, with 7 bases lining up with TRBD2. The CDR3 nucleotides read TGCGCCAGCAGCCAACCTGGACTAGTTTACAATGAGCAGTTCTTC. Residues: CASSQPGLVYNEQFF.